One and the same sample provided the 31 T cell receptor beta chains below, sequenced in a study of technical replicates of blood from several donors (dated by TCRdb to 2016 to 2017). Library prep was done by the immunoSEQ multiplex PCR assay. Held by TCRdb, this immuneACCESS table contains in-frame sequences only and omits some clones. Under half of the omission traces to an unresolved V gene where checked; the cause of the rest is unknown. The sample data list about 71,000 clones, and around 97% of these were observed just once. Clones ranked in the top ten supply roughly 0.2% of the sample. Specimen: T cells isolated from PBMCs. Receptor source: a human donor in good health.

This chain links TRBV11-3 with TRBJ1-2, with D uncertain. Deletions cut 1 base from V and 3 bases from J, with 3 bases between. In germline, CDR1 is SGHNT, CDR2 YENEEA. CDR3 size: 12 residues. CDR3 coding DNA: TGTGCCAGCAGCTTAGTCGACTATGGCTACACCTTC. This gives the protein CASSLVDYGYTF.

This sequence joins TRBV19 and TRBJ1-5; D perhaps matches TRBD1 (5 bases). The ends were cut back, 7 bases at V and 2 bases at J, with 12 bases in the middle. Per germline, CDR1 LNHDA and CDR2 SQIVND (reference sequence). This CDR3 contains 14 residues. CDR3 sequence (DNA): TGTGCCAGTACAGGGTTCACGGGCAATCAGCCCCAGCATTTT. Translated: CASTGFTGNQPQHF.

The chain carries TRBV10-1 and TRBJ1-4; D is unresolved. V was trimmed by 10 bases and J by 13 bases, leaving 16 bases between them. Germline assignment: CDR1 WNHNN and CDR2 SYGVQD (reference sequence). CDR3 size: 11 residues. The chain's CDR3 is CANLEESGLFF. The CDR3 DNA reads as TGCGCCAACCTCGAAGAGTCCGGACTGTTTTTT.

The V call is TRBV5-6, the J call TRBJ1-1; 8 bases line up with TRBD1. Germline-derived CDR1 and CDR2 are SGHDT and YYEEEE. CDR3 size: 14 residues. Losses at the gene ends were 1 base for V and 8 bases for J; bases not matched to a gene: 7. Here the CDR3 DNA reads TGTGCCAGCAGCTTGCGGACAGGGCTGAGGGAAGCTTTCTTT. It codes for CASSLRTGLREAFF.

The rearrangement joins TRBV5-4 to TRBJ1-1, with 8 bases fitting TRBD1. The CDR3 spans 13 residues. J lost 10 bases, V lost 4 bases, and 9 bases had no gene match. CDR1 and CDR2 from the germline V gene are SGHNT and YYREEE (reference sequence). CDR3 residues: CASSDRGAVLAFF. In nucleotides, the CDR3 is TGTGCCAGCAGCGACAGGGGAGCTGTCTTAGCTTTCTTT.

This rearrangement joins TRBV7-9 to TRBJ2-2; no firm D call. Germline lookup yields CDR1 SEHNR and CDR2 FQNEAQ (reference sequence). This CDR3 has 15 amino acids. With 2 bases removed from V and 3 bases from J, the gap between germline ends came to 10 bases. As DNA, the CDR3 is TGTGCCAGCAGCTTACACCAGGATCACACCGGGGAGCTGTTTTTT. It yields the protein CASSLHQDHTGELFF. Supplemented by reference TRBV7-9 and TRBJ2-2, the full variable domain reads DTGVSQNPRHKITKRGQNVTFRCDPISEHNRLYWYRQTLGQGPEFLTYFQNEAQLEKSRLLSDRFSAERPKGSFSTLEIQRTEQGDSAMYLCASSLHQDHTGELFFGEGSRLTVL.

This rearrangement joins TRBV4-1 to TRBJ2-4; 10 bases are shared with TRBD2. V dropped 4 bases and J dropped 8; count of bases not matched to a gene: 8. CDR3 size: 15 residues. CDR1 is MGHRA, CDR2 YSYEKL, per germline. The CDR3 here is CASSPLAGLADIQYF. CDR3 coding DNA: TGCGCCAGCAGCCCACTGGCCGGACTAGCGGACATTCAGTACTTC.

The chain joins TRBV6-5 to TRBJ2-7; perhaps TRBD1 as D (6 bases). Germline V gene data show CDR1 as MNHEY and CDR2 as SVGAGI. CDR3 size: 16 residues. Trimming shortened V by 2 bases and J by 1 base, and 15 bases separated the two germline ends. For the CDR3, the DNA is TGTGCCAGCAGTTACGAAGCAGGGGCAGCTTCCTACGAGCAGTACTTC. As protein: CASSYEAGAASYEQYF.

The chain combines TRBV20-1 with TRBJ2-1; D is undetermined. V was trimmed by 2 bases and J by 7 bases, leaving 6 bases between them. Germline CDR1 is DFQATT and CDR2 is SNEGSKA (reference sequence). The CDR3 runs 11 residues. The CDR3 is CSARSDNEQFF. As DNA, the CDR3 is TGCAGTGCTAGAAGCGATAATGAGCAGTTCTTC.

The rearrangement links TRBV27 to TRBJ2-7; D is uncertain. The V end lost 0 bases, the J end lost 3 bases, and 6 bases lay between the germline ends. Looked up from germline, CDR1 is MNHEY and CDR2 is SMNVEV (reference sequence). The CDR3 spans 13 residues. This chain's CDR3 is CASSLSRFYEQYF. In DNA, the CDR3 is TGTGCCAGCAGTTTATCGCGCTTCTACGAGCAGTACTTC.

The chain uses TRBV10-3 and TRBJ2-1; a possible D gene is TRBD2 (6 bases). Germline assignment: CDR1 ENHRY and CDR2 SYGVKD. Trimming left V 10 bases short and J 5 bases short, with 18 bases between. The CDR3 length is 14 residues. The CDR3 bases are TGTGCCACCTCCCGACTAGTAGATAACAATGAGCAGTTCTTC. Translating gives CATSRLVDNNEQFF.

J is TRBJ1-3 and V is TRBV11-2, with unresolved D. The CDR3 is 15 residues long. V dropped 4 bases and J dropped 0 bases, with 10 bases sitting between them. CDR1 and CDR2 from the germline V gene are SGHAT and FQNNGV. The CDR3 is CASSSSGFSGNTIYF. The CDR3, as DNA: TGTGCCAGCAGCTCCTCAGGCTTCTCTGGAAACACCATATATTTT.

V and J are TRBV27 and TRBJ1-1, with unresolved D. V was trimmed by 3 bases and J by 4 bases, leaving 9 bases between them. Germline CDR1 MNHEY, CDR2 SMNVEV (reference sequence). The CDR3 length is 13 residues. CDR3 protein: CASSFGGVTEAFF. CDR3 nucleotide sequence: TGTGCCAGCAGTTTTGGCGGGGTCACTGAAGCTTTCTTT.

The genes are TRBV5-1 and TRBJ2-6, with D possibly being TRBD2 (5 bases). V gave up 4 bases and J gave up 0 bases, with 11 bases separating them. Germline V gene lookup returns CDR1 SGHRS and CDR2 YFSETQ. The CDR3 totals 16 residues. CDR3 DNA sequence: TGCGCCAGCAGCGTAGAGGGCCCCTCTGGGGCCAACGTCCTGACTTTC. Translation gives CASSVEGPSGANVLTF.

The chain joins TRBV25-1 to TRBJ2-1; 9 nucleotides match TRBD2. There are 16 residues in the CDR3. CDR1 is MGHDK, CDR2 SYGVNS, per germline. J was trimmed by 3 bases and V by 3 bases; bases with no gene match: 6. The CDR3 DNA reads as TGTGCCAGCAGTGATCAACGCGGGAGGGTCTACAATGAGCAGTTCTTC. Residues: CASSDQRGRVYNEQFF.

The chain combines TRBV19 with TRBJ2-7; D is possibly TRBD1 (6 bases). V was shortened by 6 bases and J by 1 base, with 10 bases between the two germline ends. The CDR3 runs 13 residues. Per germline, CDR1 LNHDA and CDR2 SQIVND (reference sequence). In DNA, the CDR3 is TGTGCCAGTAGGCCAGGGGCATCCTACGAGCAGTACTTC. It yields the protein CASRPGASYEQYF. Drawing the rest from reference TRBV19 and TRBJ2-7, the complete variable domain is DGGITQSPKYLFRKEGQNVTLSCEQNLNHDAMYWYRQDPGQGLRLIYYSQIVNDFQKGDIAEGYSVSREKKESFPLTVTSAQKNPTAFYLCASRPGASYEQYFGPGTRLTVT.

The V call is TRBV7-6, the J call TRBJ1-1; possible D gene TRBD1, 5 bases. Between the trimmed V and J ends, which lost 6 bases and 8 bases, there was a span of 10 bases. The CDR3 covers 11 residues. The germline V gene encodes CDR1 SGHVS and CDR2 FNYEAQ. DNA for the CDR3: TGTGCCAGCAGTCCAGGGTCGGAAGCTTTCTTT. Residues: CASSPGSEAFF. Filled out from reference TRBV7-6 and TRBJ1-1, the complete variable domain reads GAGVSQSPRYKVTKRGQDVALRCDPISGHVSLYWYRQALGQGPEFLTYFNYEAQQDKSGLPNDRFSAERPEGSISTLTIQRTEQRDSAMYRCASSPGSEAFFGQGTRLTVV.

The chain couples TRBV7-2 to TRBJ2-1; D may be TRBD2 (5 bases). The V gene's germline CDR1 is SGHTA and CDR2 FQGNSA. This CDR3 has 18 residues. With 2 bases removed from V and 9 bases from J, the gap between germline ends came to 26 bases. The chain's CDR3 is CASSLWRHGESPLREQFF. The CDR3, as DNA: TGTGCCAGCAGCTTATGGAGACATGGGGAGTCCCCGTTGCGTGAGCAGTTCTTC.

This clone was seen a single time. This sequence joins TRBV5-1 and TRBJ2-3; tentative D call: TRBD2 (6 bases). Germline V gene data show CDR1 as SGHRS and CDR2 as YFSETQ. The CDR3 is made up of 16 amino acids. Trimming removed 5 bases from V and 1 base from J, with 17 bases in between. CDR3 residues: CASSPGSRRGTDTQYF. The CDR3 region has the DNA TGCGCCAGCAGTCCCGGGAGCCGAAGGGGCACAGATACGCAGTATTTT.

Comment on this clone: Other DNA variants within this sample encode the same CDR3. The rearrangement links TRBV19 to TRBJ2-5; tentatively, D is TRBD2 (6 bases). Germline CDR1 reads LNHDA; CDR2 reads SQIVND (reference sequence). The CDR3 contains 13 residues. Trimming removed 1 base from V and 5 bases from J, with 8 bases in between. CDR3 coding DNA: TGTGCCAGTAGTATAGGGCTAGCGGAGACCCAGTACTTC. Translation gives CASSIGLAETQYF.

V is TRBV28 and J is TRBJ1-2; 7 bases agree with TRBD1. Losses at the gene ends were 6 bases for V and 0 bases for J; bases not matched to a gene: 4. Germline V gives CDR1 MDHEN, CDR2 SYDVKM. The CDR3 sequence is 14 residues long. CDR3 residues: CASRRTGPNYGYTF. CDR3 DNA: TGTGCCAGCAGGAGGACAGGACCTAACTATGGCTACACCTTC.

The chain joins TRBV7-9 to TRBJ2-7; 7 bases are shared with TRBD2. The V gene end was trimmed by 5 bases and the J gene end by 2 bases; junction bases not matched to a gene: 9. The germline V gene has CDR1 SEHNR and CDR2 FQNEAQ (reference sequence). This CDR3 comprises 15 residues. CDR3 coding DNA: TGTGCCAGCAGCCCCGGGGGGACTCGACCCTACGAGCAGTACTTC. It encodes CASSPGGTRPYEQYF.

The V and J genes are TRBV27 and TRBJ2-5, with 8 positions matching TRBD2. The V gene end was trimmed by 8 bases and the J gene end by 4 bases; junction bases not matched to a gene: 18. The length of the CDR3 is 17 residues. In germline, CDR1 is MNHEY, CDR2 SMNVEV (reference sequence). CDR3 region: CASCRPKRERNRETQYF. The DNA of the CDR3 is TGTGCCAGCTGCCGCCCGAAGCGGGAGAGGAATAGAGAGACCCAGTACTTC.

J is TRBJ2-3 and V is TRBV29-1; 11 positions match TRBD1. The germline gives CDR1 SQVTM, CDR2 ANQGSEA. Unmatched junction bases numbered 18, after V lost 4 bases and J lost 6 bases. The CDR3 has 18 residues. CDR3 sequence reads: CSVGPSAWTGGELDTQYF. The CDR3 DNA follows: TGCAGCGTTGGGCCCTCGGCCTGGACAGGGGGCGAGTTGGATACGCAGTATTTT.

The chain uses TRBV10-1 and TRBJ1-2; D is uncertain. V was clipped by 1 base and J by 7 bases, with 10 bases between them. The CDR3 is 13 amino acids. Germline loops: CDR1 WNHNN, CDR2 SYGVQD (reference sequence). The CDR3 spells CASSEFRLSGYTF. The CDR3 DNA reads TGCGCCAGCAGTGAGTTCAGACTCTCTGGCTACACCTTC.

The chain carries TRBV5-1 and TRBJ2-3; 8 bases are shared with TRBD1. The ends lost 4 bases at V and 6 bases at J; junction bases unmatched: 7. Looked up from germline, CDR1 is SGHRS and CDR2 is YFSETQ. CDR3 length: 14 residues. In DNA, the CDR3 is TGCGCCAGCAGCCTCGGACAGGGTAAGGATACGCAGTATTTT. Protein product: CASSLGQGKDTQYF.

The V call is TRBV7-9, the J call TRBJ2-4; 8 bases match TRBD2. In germline, CDR1 is SEHNR, CDR2 FQNEAQ (reference sequence). The V segment lost 5 bases and the J segment 15 bases; nucleotides outside the gene matches: 15. This CDR3 has 14 amino acids. Here the CDR3 reads CASSPGGGREGSYF. As DNA, the CDR3 is TGTGCCAGCAGCCCAGGCGGGGGGCGAGAGGGTTCGTACTTC.

This chain joins TRBV6-5 and TRBJ2-3; TRBD1 matches at 9 bases. V shed 5 bases, J shed 3 bases, and the junction held 6 bases outside the gene matches. Germline values: CDR1 MNHEY, CDR2 SVGAGI. The CDR3 is 15 amino acids. Here the CDR3 DNA reads TGTGCCAGCAGTGCTCCGGGACAGGGAACAGATACGCAGTATTTT. The encoded protein is CASSAPGQGTDTQYF.

This chain connects TRBV6-4 to TRBJ1-6, with 7 bases matching TRBD1. The junction had 4 bases not matched to a gene; V was cut back by 7 bases and J by 7 bases. This CDR3 spans 13 amino acids. The V gene's germline CDR1 is MRHNA and CDR2 SNTAGT. The DNA of the CDR3 is TGTGCCAGCAATAAACAGGGGAATTCACCCCTCCACTTT. Protein: CASNKQGNSPLHF.

The rearrangement uses TRBV10-3 and TRBJ2-7, with 7 bases fitting TRBD2. The CDR3 spans 15 residues. Germline V gene data show CDR1 as ENHRY and CDR2 as SYGVKD. V lost 4 bases, J lost 2 bases, and 8 bases stayed unmatched. The CDR3 region is CAISGEGGLAYEQYF. In nucleotides, the CDR3 is TGTGCCATCAGTGGGGAGGGAGGCCTGGCCTACGAGCAGTACTTC.

The chain recombines TRBV7-3 with TRBJ2-7; D not certain. The length of the CDR3 is 13 residues. V was trimmed by 3 bases and J by 0 bases, leaving 6 bases between them. Germline V gene data show CDR1 as SGHTA and CDR2 as FQGTGA. The CDR3 region has the DNA TGTGCCAGCAGCTTCTACAGCTCCTACGAGCAGTACTTC. Amino acids: CASSFYSSYEQYF. The full variable domain, completed using reference TRBV7-3 and TRBJ2-7, is GAGVSQTPSNKVTEKGKYVELRCDPISGHTALYWYRQSLGQGPEFLIYFQGTGAADDSGLPNDRFFAVRPEGSVSTLKIQRTERGDSAVYLCASSFYSSYEQYFGPGTRLTVT.